The 4 T cell receptor beta chains reported below all come from one sample, sequenced in a study of T cell responses to AZD1222 COVID-19 vaccine. Sequenced by immunoSEQ multiplex PCR; TCRdb stores in-frame clones only, minus some. The table shows over 100,000 clones, with more than 75% occurring only once. Source: peripheral blood, taken on day 0 of AZD1222 vaccination. The source of these receptors is an adult in good health.

The chain uses TRBV6-2 or TRBV6-3 and TRBJ2-2, with D possibly TRBD2 on 6 matching bases. V lost 1 base to trimming and J lost 1 base, with 10 bases between them. The CDR3 spans 16 residues. Germline CDR1 MNHEY, CDR2 SVGEGT. The CDR3 loop is CASSYYVGGNTGELFF. The DNA of the CDR3 is TGTGCCAGCAGTTACTACGTGGGGGGGAACACCGGGGAGCTGTTTTTT.

This chain joins TRBV28 and TRBJ2-7, with D unclear. The CDR3 loop spans 15 amino acids. Germline lookup yields CDR1 MDHEN and CDR2 SYDVKM. The V end was cut by 3 bases, the J end by 3 bases, with 15 bases between. The CDR3 DNA reads as TGTGCCAGCAGTTTCGAGCCCGGGTCCCACTACGAGCAGTACTTC. It translates to CASSFEPGSHYEQYF.

This chain connects TRBV4-1 to TRBJ2-5; D gene unclear. This CDR3 comprises 15 residues. The germline V gene has CDR1 MGHRA and CDR2 YSYEKL. Trimming stripped 5 bases from V and 1 base from J, with 14 bases between. Written as DNA, the CDR3 is TGCGCCAGCAGCTACGAGGCCGGGTTCCAAGAGACCCAGTACTTC. Translation: CASSYEAGFQETQYF.

This clone has a handful of counts. The CDR3 DNA follows: TGTGCCAGTAGTATACGCCCCGGGGAGACCCAGTACTTC. This sequence encodes CASSIRPGETQYF. The V gene is TRBV19, the J gene TRBJ2-5; D unclear. V was pared by 2 bases and J by 5 bases, with 9 bases between. Germline CDR1 is LNHDA and CDR2 is SQIVND (reference sequence). The CDR3 totals 13 residues.